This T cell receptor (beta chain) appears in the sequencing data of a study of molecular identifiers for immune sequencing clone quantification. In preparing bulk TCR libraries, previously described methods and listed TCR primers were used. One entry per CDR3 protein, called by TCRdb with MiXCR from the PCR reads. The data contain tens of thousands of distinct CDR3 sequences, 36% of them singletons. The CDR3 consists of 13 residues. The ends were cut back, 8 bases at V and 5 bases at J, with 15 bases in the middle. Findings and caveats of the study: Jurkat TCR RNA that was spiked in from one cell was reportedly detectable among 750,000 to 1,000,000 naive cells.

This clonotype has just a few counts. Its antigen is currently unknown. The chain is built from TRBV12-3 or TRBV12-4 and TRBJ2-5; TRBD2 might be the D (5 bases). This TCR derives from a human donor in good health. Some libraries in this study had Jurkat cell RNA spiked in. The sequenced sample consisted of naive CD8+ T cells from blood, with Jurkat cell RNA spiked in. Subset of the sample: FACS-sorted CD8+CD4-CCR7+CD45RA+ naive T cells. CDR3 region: CASGVGSGETQYF. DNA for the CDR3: TGTGCCAGCGGGGTAGGGTCGGGGGAGACCCAGTACTTC.